The next 18 T cell receptor beta chains were all read from a single sample in a study of cytomegalovirus exposure and HLA in healthy donors (dated by TCRdb to 2016 to 2017). Libraries were prepared through the immunoSEQ multiplex PCR assay. Drawn from immuneACCESS, this table holds only the in-frame rearrangements with V and J called that TCRdb kept. Clones are partly lost; checked studies trace under half to an unresolved V gene and leave the rest unexplained. Across this sample there are over 250,000 clones, with approximately 83% seen only once. The ten largest clonotypes hold about 1% of the sample. The sequenced sample was PBMCs. The receptors shown here come from a young woman in good health and CMV-seronegative.

The chain joins TRBV28 to TRBJ1-5; no definite D call. CDR1 is MDHEN and CDR2 is SYDVKM in the germline V gene. This CDR3 has 17 amino acids. V lost 3 bases, J lost 4 bases, and 19 bases lay in between. CDR3 region: CASSFEGLGLKNQPQHF. In DNA, the CDR3 is TGTGCCAGCAGTTTCGAGGGTCTGGGCCTGAAGAATCAGCCCCAGCATTTT.

This rearrangement joins TRBV27 to TRBJ1-2; 11 bases map to TRBD1. The V gene end was trimmed by 4 bases and the J gene end by 6 bases; junction bases not matched to a gene: 7. This CDR3 region has 15 residues. Germline assignment: CDR1 MNHEY and CDR2 SMNVEV (reference sequence). CDR3 residues: CASSSMGQGEDGYTF. CDR3 in DNA: TGTGCCAGCAGTTCCATGGGACAGGGGGAAGATGGCTACACCTTC.

The chain recombines TRBV29-1 with TRBJ1-1; D may be TRBD1 (6 bases). From germline, CDR1 is SQVTM and CDR2 ANQGSEA. The CDR3 consists of 13 residues. V was pared by 8 bases and J by 0 bases, with 13 bases between. The CDR3 DNA sequence: TGCAGCAGCACAACAGGGATGAACACTGAAGCTTTCTTT. It specifies CSSTTGMNTEAFF.

This chain joins TRBV19 and TRBJ2-1; tentative D call: TRBD2 (5 bases). The CDR3 length is 12 residues. The germline CDR1 and CDR2 sequences are LNHDA and SQIVND (reference sequence). V was pared by 10 bases and J by 7 bases, with 14 bases between. DNA of the CDR3: TGTGCCATCCGGATCCCGGGGAATGAGCAGTTCTTC. Its protein product is CAIRIPGNEQFF. The whole variable domain, remainder taken from reference TRBV19 and TRBJ2-1, is DGGITQSPKYLFRKEGQNVTLSCEQNLNHDAMYWYRQDPGQGLRLIYYSQIVNDFQKGDIAEGYSVSREKKESFPLTVTSAQKNPTAFYLCAIRIPGNEQFFGPGTRLTVL.

The chain is built from TRBV7-3 and TRBJ2-2; D gene ambiguous. The CDR3 has 15 residues. V lost 5 bases, J lost 5 bases, and 15 bases lay in between. Per germline, CDR1 SGHTA and CDR2 FQGTGA. CDR3 bases: TGTGCCAGCAGCGCGCGTTCCGGTCTAACCGGGGAGCTGTTTTTT. Amino acids: CASSARSGLTGELFF.

The chain employs TRBV28 and TRBJ1-5, with 9 nucleotides matching TRBD1. The CDR3 runs 14 residues. V was clipped by 6 bases and J by 3 bases; unmatched bases: 3. Germline CDR1 and CDR2: MDHEN and SYDVKM. The CDR3 here is CASRQGATNQPQHF. As DNA, the CDR3 is TGTGCCAGCAGACAGGGGGCGACCAATCAGCCCCAGCATTTT.

V and J are TRBV7-2 and TRBJ1-2, with D perhaps TRBD1 (6 bases). V was trimmed by 4 bases and J by 3 bases, leaving 9 bases between them. CDR1 SGHTA and CDR2 FQGNSA come from the germline V gene. This CDR3 comprises 13 residues. The CDR3 DNA follows: TGTGCCAGCAGCTCAGGGGTGGACTATGGCTACACCTTC. Translating it yields CASSSGVDYGYTF.

The chain combines TRBV20-1 with TRBJ1-5; no firm D call. Germline V gene lookup returns CDR1 DFQATT and CDR2 SNEGSKA (reference sequence). The CDR3 contains 10 residues. Trimming took off 5 bases at V and 6 bases at J, with 5 bases between the two ends. This CDR3 reads CSAGGQPQHF. As DNA, the CDR3 is TGCAGTGCTGGCGGTCAGCCCCAGCATTTT.

The chain carries TRBV7-9 and TRBJ1-2, with TRBD1 matching over 7 bases. The length of the CDR3 is 14 residues. Germline loops: CDR1 SEHNR, CDR2 FQNEAQ (reference sequence). Trimming removed 4 bases from V and 9 bases from J; junction bases left unmatched: 11. CDR3 coding DNA: TGTGCCAGCAGCTGGAACAGGGGCCCCGGAAGCTACACCTTC. This codes for CASSWNRGPGSYTF.

The genes are TRBV19 and TRBJ2-7; tentatively, D is TRBD2 (5 bases). This CDR3 comprises 15 residues. CDR1 and CDR2 from the germline V gene are LNHDA and SQIVND (reference sequence). V was shortened by 1 base and J by 3 bases, with 13 bases between the two germline ends. CDR3 DNA: TGTGCCAGTAGTATAGGAGGAGGAGGATACTACGAGCAGTACTTC. Protein product: CASSIGGGGYYEQYF.

The chain combines TRBV2 with TRBJ1-5; 7 bases match TRBD1. The germline CDR1 and CDR2 sequences are SNHLY and FYNNEI. The CDR3 has 15 residues. Trimming at V came to 6 bases and at J to 6 bases, leaving 11 bases not matched to a gene. CDR3 sequence reads: CASRREGGSGQPQHF. The CDR3 nucleotides are TGTGCCAGCAGGAGAGAAGGGGGCTCGGGTCAGCCCCAGCATTTT.

This clone was seen just once. The chain combines TRBV6-5 with TRBJ1-4, with D hard to call. Deletions cut 2 bases from V and 8 bases from J, with 18 bases between. Per germline, CDR1 MNHEY and CDR2 SVGAGI. This CDR3 is 16 amino acids long. CDR3 in amino acids: CASSYAPTQSGEKLFF. CDR3 DNA sequence: TGTGCCAGCAGTTACGCCCCCACCCAATCGGGGGAAAAACTGTTTTTT.

The chain is built from TRBV4-3 and TRBJ2-7; the match to TRBD1 covers 10 bases. The CDR3 extends over 17 amino acids. Germline loops: CDR1 LGHNA, CDR2 YSLEER. Losses at the gene ends were 2 bases for V and 0 bases for J; bases not matched to a gene: 7. As DNA, the CDR3 is TGCGCCAGCAGCCAAATAAGGACAGGGGGTAGCTCCTACGAGCAGTACTTC. Its protein product is CASSQIRTGGSSYEQYF.

V and J are TRBV6-5 and TRBJ2-1, with 9 bases identical to TRBD2. V lost 0 bases to trimming and J lost 9 bases; unmatched junction nucleotides: 9. CDR1 is MNHEY, CDR2 SVGAGI, per germline. This CDR3 comprises 16 residues. CDR3 DNA sequence: TGTGCCAGCAGTTACTCCGGCGGGGGGGCTGCAAGTGAGCAGTTCTTC. Translation gives CASSYSGGGAASEQFF.

The V call is TRBV4-1, the J call TRBJ1-5; 8 nucleotides line up with TRBD1. Trimming at V came to 1 base and at J to 7 bases, leaving 15 bases not matched to a gene. The CDR3 is made up of 18 amino acids. Looked up from germline, CDR1 is MGHRA and CDR2 is YSYEKL. This chain's CDR3 is CASSQGILLQGAGQPQHF. In DNA, the CDR3 is TGCGCCAGCAGCCAAGGGATCCTCCTCCAGGGGGCTGGACAGCCCCAGCATTTT.

A single count supports this clone. The chain carries TRBV30 and TRBJ1-3; D possibly corresponds to TRBD1 (5 bases). Germline values: CDR1 GTSNPN, CDR2 SVGIG (reference sequence). The V gene lost 5 bases and the J gene lost 1 base, with 12 bases spanning the gap. The CDR3 runs 14 residues. The CDR3 is CAWGSGGSGNTIYF. CDR3 in DNA: TGTGCCTGGGGCTCGGGGGGATCTGGAAACACCATATATTTT.

The chain joins TRBV7-9 to TRBJ2-5; weak D call: TRBD2 (6 bases). The CDR3 totals 15 residues. Trimming removed 5 bases from V and 5 bases from J, with 18 bases in between. Germline CDR1 SEHNR, CDR2 FQNEAQ (reference sequence). CDR3 nucleotide sequence: TGTGCCAGCAGCCTAAGGGCGGGGAACAGGGAGACCCAGTACTTC. Protein sequence: CASSLRAGNRETQYF.

The chain links TRBV20-1 to TRBJ2-7; D is uncertain. V lost 6 bases and J 5 bases, leaving 11 bases between the germline ends. The CDR3 totals 11 residues. Germline lookup yields CDR1 DFQATT and CDR2 SNEGSKA (reference sequence). Written as DNA, the CDR3 is TGCAGTGCCGAGGCCCAAGACGAGCAGTACTTC. The encoded protein is CSAEAQDEQYF.